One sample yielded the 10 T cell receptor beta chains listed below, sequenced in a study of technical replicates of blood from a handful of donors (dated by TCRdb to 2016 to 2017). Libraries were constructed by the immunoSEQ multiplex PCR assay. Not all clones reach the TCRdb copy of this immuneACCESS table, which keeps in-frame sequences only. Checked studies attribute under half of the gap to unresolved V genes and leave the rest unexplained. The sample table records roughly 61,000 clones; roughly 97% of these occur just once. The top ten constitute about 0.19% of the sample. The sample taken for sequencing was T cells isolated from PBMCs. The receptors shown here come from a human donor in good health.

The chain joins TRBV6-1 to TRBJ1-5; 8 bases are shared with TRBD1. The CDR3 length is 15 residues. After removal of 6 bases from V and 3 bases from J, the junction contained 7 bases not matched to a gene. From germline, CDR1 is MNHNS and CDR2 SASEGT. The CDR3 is CASSAGTGYNQPQHF. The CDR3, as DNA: TGTGCCAGCAGCGCCGGGACAGGTTACAATCAGCCCCAGCATTTT.

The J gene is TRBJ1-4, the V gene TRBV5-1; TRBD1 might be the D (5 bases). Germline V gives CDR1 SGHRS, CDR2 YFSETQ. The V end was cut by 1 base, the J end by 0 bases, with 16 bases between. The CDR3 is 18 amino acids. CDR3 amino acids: CASSLLGGHIATNEKLFF. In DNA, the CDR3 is TGCGCCAGCAGCTTGCTGGGAGGACATATCGCAACTAATGAAAAACTGTTTTTT.

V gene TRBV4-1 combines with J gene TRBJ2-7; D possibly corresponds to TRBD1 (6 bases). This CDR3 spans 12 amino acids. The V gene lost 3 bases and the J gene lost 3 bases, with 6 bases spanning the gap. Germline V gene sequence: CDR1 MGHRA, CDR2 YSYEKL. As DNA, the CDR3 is TGCGCCAGCAGCCAGGACAGCTACGAGCAGTACTTC. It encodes CASSQDSYEQYF.

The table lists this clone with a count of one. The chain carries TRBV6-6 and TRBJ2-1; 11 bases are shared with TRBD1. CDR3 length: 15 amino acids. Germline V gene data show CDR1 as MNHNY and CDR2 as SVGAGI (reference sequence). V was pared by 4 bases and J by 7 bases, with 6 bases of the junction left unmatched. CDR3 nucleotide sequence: TGTGCCAGCAGTTCCCCGGGACAGGGGGAAAATGAGCAGTTCTTC. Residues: CASSSPGQGENEQFF.

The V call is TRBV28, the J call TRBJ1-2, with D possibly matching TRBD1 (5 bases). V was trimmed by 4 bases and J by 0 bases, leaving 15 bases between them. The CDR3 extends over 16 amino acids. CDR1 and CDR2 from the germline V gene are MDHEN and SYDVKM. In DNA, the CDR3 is TGTGCCAGCAGTTCGTTGCTCCGGACATCTAACTATGGCTACACCTTC. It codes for CASSSLLRTSNYGYTF.

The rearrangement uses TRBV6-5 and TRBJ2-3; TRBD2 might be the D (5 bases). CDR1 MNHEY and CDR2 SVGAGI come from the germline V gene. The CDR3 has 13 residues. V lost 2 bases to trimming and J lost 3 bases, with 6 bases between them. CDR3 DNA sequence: TGTGCCAGCAGTTACCGCGGGACAGATACGCAGTATTTT. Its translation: CASSYRGTDTQYF.

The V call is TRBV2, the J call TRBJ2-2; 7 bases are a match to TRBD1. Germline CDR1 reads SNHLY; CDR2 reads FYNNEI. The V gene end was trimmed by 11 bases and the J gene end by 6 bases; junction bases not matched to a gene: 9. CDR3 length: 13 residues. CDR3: CAGRQGPSGELFF. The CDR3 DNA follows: TGTGCCGGAAGACAGGGTCCCTCCGGGGAGCTGTTTTTT.

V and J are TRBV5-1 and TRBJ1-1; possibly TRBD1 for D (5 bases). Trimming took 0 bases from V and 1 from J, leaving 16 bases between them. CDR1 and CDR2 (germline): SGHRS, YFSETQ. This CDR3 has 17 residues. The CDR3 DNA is TGCGCCAGCAGCTTGGTGGGTAGGGGCAGGTGGAACACTGAAGCTTTCTTT. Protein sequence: CASSLVGRGRWNTEAFF.

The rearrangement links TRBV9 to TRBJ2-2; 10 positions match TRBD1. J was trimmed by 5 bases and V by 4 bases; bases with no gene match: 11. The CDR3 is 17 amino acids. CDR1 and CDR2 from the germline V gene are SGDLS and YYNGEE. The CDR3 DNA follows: TGTGCCAGCAGCCCTTTCGGACAGGGGGTGAGGACCGGGGAGCTGTTTTTT. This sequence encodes CASSPFGQGVRTGELFF. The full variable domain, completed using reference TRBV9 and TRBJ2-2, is DSGVTQTPKHLITATGQRVTLRCSPRSGDLSVYWYQQSLDQGLQFLIQYYNGEERAKGNILERFSAQQFPDLHSELNLSSLELGDSALYFCASSPFGQGVRTGELFFGEGSRLTVL.

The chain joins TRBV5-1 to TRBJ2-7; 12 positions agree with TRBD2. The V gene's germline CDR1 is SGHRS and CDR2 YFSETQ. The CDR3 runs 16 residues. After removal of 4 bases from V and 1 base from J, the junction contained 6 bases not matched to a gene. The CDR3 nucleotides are TGCGCCAGCAGCCTAGGACTAGCGGGGTTGTCCTACGAGCAGTACTTC. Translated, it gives CASSLGLAGLSYEQYF.